This TCR beta chain emerged from a study of blood T cell repertoires in COVID-19. Study-wide background: Spain, Italy and the United States supplied samples that represented acute and convalescent COVID-19.

The V gene's germline CDR1 is MNHNS and CDR2 SASEGT. V was trimmed by 1 base and J by 0 bases, leaving 9 bases between them. The CDR3 length is 15 residues. In the source study's methods: Reference gene primer amplification in the assay estimated nucleated cell counts. Clones were sequenced by immunoSEQ multiplex PCR, and TCRdb holds only the in-frame ones, with some missing. That table supplies the V and J calls and clone size; D and trimming were determined from the DNA. Found here are approximately 57,000 clones, 85% to 90% of them singletons; the top ten hold roughly 5%. What was sequenced was peripheral blood. The chain combines TRBV6-1 with TRBJ1-1, with no clear D. The sequence came from a man aged 35 to 55 with active COVID-19. CDR3 nucleotides: TGTGCCAGCAGTGAAGAGGCAGGCTTGAACACTGAAGCTTTCTTT. It encodes CASSEEAGLNTEAFF.